Presented here are 23 T cell receptor beta chains from one specimen sequenced in a study of blood T cell repertoires in COVID-19. Using immunoSEQ multiplex PCR, the repertoire was profiled, and TCRdb retains in-frame clones only, with some absent. The repertoire includes fewer than 450,000 clones, more than 75% of them detected once, and less than 3.5% sits in the top ten. The specimen was peripheral blood. The receptors derive from a woman younger than 30 who had recovered from COVID-19.

The chain joins TRBV15 to TRBJ1-4, with D perhaps TRBD1 (6 bases). V was cut by 4 bases and J by 4 bases, with 13 bases left in between. The CDR3 length is 15 residues. Germline V CDR1 and CDR2: LNHNV, YYDKDF (reference sequence). The CDR3, as DNA: TGTGCCACCAGCACGCGGACAGCCTTTAATGAAAAACTGTTTTTT. Protein: CATSTRTAFNEKLFF.

This clone has only one observation. CDR3 protein: CSVGTGGYGYTF. For the CDR3, the DNA is TGCAGCGTTGGAACAGGGGGCTATGGCTACACCTTC. This chain joins TRBV29-1 and TRBJ1-2, with 8 bases that match TRBD1. With 4 bases clipped from V and 4 bases from J, the junction kept 2 bases outside the gene matches. The germline V gene encodes CDR1 SQVTM and CDR2 ANQGSEA. This CDR3 has 12 residues.

J is TRBJ1-3 and V is TRBV5-4, with no clear D. Germline V gene data show CDR1 as SGHNT and CDR2 as YYREEE (reference sequence). Trimming took 0 bases from V and 4 from J, leaving 8 bases between them. The CDR3 consists of 14 residues. DNA of the CDR3: TGTGCCAGCAGCTTGGCCGGGATCGGAAACACCATATATTTT. This translates into CASSLAGIGNTIYF.

This chain links TRBV24-1 with TRBJ1-5, with D possibly being TRBD1 (5 bases). V gave up 7 bases and J gave up 4 bases, with 16 bases separating them. Per germline, CDR1 KGHDR and CDR2 SFDVKD. CDR3 length equals 15 residues. The CDR3 spells CATSSGTIINQPQHF. In nucleotides, the CDR3 is TGTGCCACCAGCTCCGGGACTATTATAAATCAGCCCCAGCATTTT.

This chain links TRBV5-6 with TRBJ1-2, with D uncertain. This CDR3 has 15 residues. CDR1 SGHDT and CDR2 YYEEEE come from the germline V gene. The ends were cut back, 0 bases at V and 0 bases at J, with 9 bases in the middle. The CDR3 DNA follows: TGTGCCAGCAGCTTGGCGAGAGAAGCTAACTATGGCTACACCTTC. Protein sequence: CASSLAREANYGYTF.

The rearrangement joins TRBV19 to TRBJ1-2; D ambiguous. The germline V and J ends were trimmed by 1 base and 2 bases, with 14 bases remaining between them. The germline CDR1 and CDR2 sequences are LNHDA and SQIVND (reference sequence). The CDR3 spans 16 residues. CDR3 region: CASSIGLPEMNYGYTF. The CDR3, as DNA: TGTGCCAGTAGTATAGGCCTCCCCGAGATGAACTATGGCTACACCTTC.

The chain couples TRBV11-2 to TRBJ2-1; D gene ambiguous. CDR1 and CDR2 from the germline V gene are SGHAT and FQNNGV. The CDR3 runs to 14 residues. V lost 1 base and J 2 bases, leaving 6 bases between the germline ends. The CDR3 region is CASSLGPTYNEQFF. The CDR3 nucleotides read TGTGCCAGCAGCTTAGGTCCTACCTACAATGAGCAGTTCTTC.

The chain is built from TRBV6-1 and TRBJ2-7; 10 nucleotides align to TRBD2. From germline, CDR1 is MNHNS and CDR2 SASEGT. V gave up 2 bases and J gave up 2 bases; unmatched junction bases: 3. CDR3 length equals 15 residues. CDR3 residues: CASSESLAGAYEQYV. DNA for the CDR3: TGTGCCAGCAGTGAATCGCTAGCGGGAGCCTACGAGCAGTACGTC.

This chain links TRBV7-9 with TRBJ2-7; TRBD2 might be the D (6 bases). In germline, CDR1 is SEHNR, CDR2 FQNEAQ (reference sequence). The CDR3 totals 14 residues. V was pared by 4 bases and J by 3 bases, with 13 bases between. The chain's CDR3 is CASSSDGTGYEQYV. CDR3 bases: TGTGCCAGCAGCTCCGACGGGACTGGCTACGAGCAGTACGTC.

This chain links TRBV29-1 with TRBJ2-3; 10 bases line up with TRBD2. The junction had 5 bases not matched to a gene; V was cut back by 7 bases and J by 1 base. Germline CDR1 and CDR2: SQVTM and ANQGSEA. The CDR3 extends over 14 amino acids. The CDR3 loop reads CSGGLALGTDTQYF. CDR3 DNA: TGCAGCGGGGGACTAGCGCTAGGCACAGATACGCAGTATTTT.

The genes are TRBV19 and TRBJ1-3, with a possible D match to TRBD1 (6 bases). CDR1 LNHDA and CDR2 SQIVND come from the germline V gene (reference sequence). Trimming removed 6 bases at V and 1 base at J, with 13 bases between. The CDR3 is 15 residues long. CDR3 region: CASRGRGFSGNTIYF. DNA for the CDR3: TGTGCCAGTAGGGGCAGGGGATTTTCTGGAAACACCATATATTTT.

CDR3 protein: CASSHPAGIRSGTQYF. CDR3 DNA sequence: TGTGCCAGCAGCCACCCCGCGGGGATCCGCTCCGGGACCCAGTACTTC. This chain connects TRBV7-2 to TRBJ2-5, with TRBD2 as a possible D gene (6 bases). The CDR3 extends over 16 amino acids. V gave up 5 bases and J gave up 7 bases, with 23 bases separating them. Germline CDR1 and CDR2: SGHTA and FQGNSA. The full variable domain, in which reference TRBV7-2 and TRBJ2-5 provide the parts outside the CDR3, is GAGVSQSPSNKVTEKGKDVELRCDPISGHTALYWYRQSLGQGLEFLIYFQGNSAPDKSGLPSDRFSAERTGGSVSTLTIQRTQQEDSAVYLCASSHPAGIRSGTQYFGPGTRLLVL.

This CDR3 reads CASSHRDASRNGYTF. CDR3 DNA: TGTGCCAGCAGCCACAGGGATGCGTCGAGGAATGGCTACACCTTC. The rearrangement uses TRBV27 and TRBJ1-2; the D gene is possibly TRBD1 (6 bases). The CDR3 sequence is 15 residues long. V was shortened by 6 bases and J by 6 bases, with 20 bases between the two germline ends. Germline CDR1 and CDR2: MNHEY and SMNVEV (reference sequence).

The chain carries TRBV7-9 and TRBJ1-2, with D uncertain. CDR3 length: 13 amino acids. Deletions cut 7 bases from V and 3 bases from J, with 12 bases between. Per the germline V gene, CDR1 is SEHNR and CDR2 is FQNEAQ (reference sequence). CDR3 sequence reads: CASKEGNHYGYTF. Here the CDR3 DNA reads TGTGCCAGCAAGGAGGGAAACCACTATGGCTACACCTTC.

Here the CDR3 reads CASSYPGGRQYV. The CDR3 DNA is TGTGCCAGCAGTTACCCCGGGGGGCGGCAGTACGTC. The genes are TRBV6-2 or TRBV6-3 and TRBJ2-7; D may be TRBD2 (7 bases). V lost 2 bases to trimming and J lost 9 bases, with 11 bases between them. The germline V gene encodes CDR1 MNHEY and CDR2 SVGEGT. The CDR3 consists of 12 residues.

This clone was recorded once. Other DNA sequences of this sample code for an identical CDR3. The chain is built from TRBV7-2 and TRBJ1-2; perhaps TRBD1 as D (6 bases). The CDR3 covers 14 residues. The V end was cut by 1 base, the J end by 1 base, with 7 bases between. Germline assignment: CDR1 SGHTA and CDR2 FQGNSA. The chain's CDR3 is CASSLGRGNYGYTF. DNA for the CDR3: TGTGCCAGCAGCTTAGGCAGGGGTAACTATGGCTACACCTTC.

The CDR3 region has the DNA TGCGCCAGCAGCCCGGGGACAACGAACACTGAAGCTTTCTTT. Its protein is CASSPGTTNTEAFF. The rearrangement joins TRBV4-3 to TRBJ1-1, with D possibly matching TRBD1 (6 bases). Trimming pared 4 bases from V and 1 base from J, leaving 10 bases between. In germline, CDR1 is LGHNA, CDR2 YSLEER. This CDR3 region has 14 residues.

This clone was seen more than once but under ten times. The sample contains more than one DNA sequence encoding this CDR3. Here the CDR3 DNA reads TGTGCCAGCAGCTTGGGAGCCAAGAACACTGAAGCTTTCTTT. Its protein product is CASSLGAKNTEAFF. This chain connects TRBV7-2 to TRBJ1-1, with D unresolved. V lost 3 bases, J lost 1 base, and 9 bases lay in between. CDR3 length: 14 residues. From germline, CDR1 is SGHTA and CDR2 FQGNSA.

The chain joins TRBV18 to TRBJ2-5; TRBD2 agrees at 8 bases. The CDR3 has 14 residues. J was trimmed by 5 bases and V by 4 bases; bases with no gene match: 6. Germline lookup yields CDR1 KGHSH and CDR2 LQKENI. CDR3 amino acids: CASSLSGAWETQYF. DNA for the CDR3: TGTGCCAGCTCACTTAGCGGGGCGTGGGAGACCCAGTACTTC. Looking up the rest from reference TRBV18 and TRBJ2-5 gives the full variable domain: NAGVMQNPRHLVRRRGQEARLRCSPMKGHSHVYWYRQLPEEGLKFMVYLQKENIIDESGMPKERFSAEFPKEGPSILRIQQVVRGDSAAYFCASSLSGAWETQYFGPGTRLLVL.

The chain is built from TRBV4-1 and TRBJ1-4; a weak D match, TRBD1 (5 bases). This CDR3 comprises 15 residues. The V gene lost 4 bases and the J gene lost 7 bases, with 16 bases spanning the gap. The germline V gene has CDR1 MGHRA and CDR2 YSYEKL. The CDR3 DNA is TGCGCCAGCAGCCCCATAGGAGGGGCAGGTGAAAAACTGTTTTTT. As protein: CASSPIGGAGEKLFF.

The genes are TRBV11-2 and TRBJ1-2, with 9 bases aligning to TRBD1. The CDR3 length is 15 residues. Per the germline V gene, CDR1 is SGHAT and CDR2 is FQNNGV. J gave up 2 bases and V 5 bases, and 6 bases lay outside the gene matches. This CDR3 is CASSTRTGVNYGYTF. CDR3 coding DNA: TGTGCCAGCAGCACCCGGACAGGGGTAAACTATGGCTACACCTTC.

By proportion, this clone is medium-sized. In DNA, the CDR3 is TGTGCCACCAGTGATTTGCAGCAGGGAGGAGACACCGGGGAGCTGTTTTTT. Amino acid sequence: CATSDLQQGGDTGELFF. V and J are TRBV24-1 and TRBJ2-2; maybe TRBD2 (6 bases). The CDR3 sequence is 17 residues long. Germline CDR1 is KGHDR and CDR2 is SFDVKD. Trimming left V 0 bases short and J 3 bases short, with 13 bases between.

The gene calls are TRBV4-3 and TRBJ2-5, with 7 positions matching TRBD2. CDR3 length: 15 residues. Trimming cost V 2 bases and J 4 bases; bases outside gene matches: 7. Germline assignment: CDR1 LGHNA and CDR2 YSLEER. The CDR3 DNA reads TGCGCCAGCAGCCAACAAAGGGCGGGAGCAGAGACCCAGTACTTC. Encoded protein: CASSQQRAGAETQYF.